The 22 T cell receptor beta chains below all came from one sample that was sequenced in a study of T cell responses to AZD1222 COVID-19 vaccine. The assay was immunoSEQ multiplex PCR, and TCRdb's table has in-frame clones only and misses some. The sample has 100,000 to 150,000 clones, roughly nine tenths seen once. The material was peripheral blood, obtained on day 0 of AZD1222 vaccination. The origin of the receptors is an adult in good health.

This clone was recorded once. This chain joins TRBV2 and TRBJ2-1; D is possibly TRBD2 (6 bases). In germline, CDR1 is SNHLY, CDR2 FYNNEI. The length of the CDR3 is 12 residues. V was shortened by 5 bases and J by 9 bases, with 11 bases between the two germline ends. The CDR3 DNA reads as TGTGCCAGCAGTTCCCATAGCGGTGAGCAGTTCTTC. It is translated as CASSSHSGEQFF.

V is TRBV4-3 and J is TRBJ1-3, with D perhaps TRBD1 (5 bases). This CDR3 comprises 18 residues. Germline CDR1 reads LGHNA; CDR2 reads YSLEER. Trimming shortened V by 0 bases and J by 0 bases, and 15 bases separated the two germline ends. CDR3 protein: CASSQESPGHGSGNTIYF. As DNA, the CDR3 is TGCGCCAGCAGCCAAGAGTCCCCCGGACACGGCTCTGGAAACACCATATATTTT.

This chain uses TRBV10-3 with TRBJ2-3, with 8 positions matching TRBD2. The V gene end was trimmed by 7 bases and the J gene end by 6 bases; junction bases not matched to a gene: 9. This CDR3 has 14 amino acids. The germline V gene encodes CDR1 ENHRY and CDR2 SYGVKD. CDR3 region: CAITRTSQGDTQYF. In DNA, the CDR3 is TGTGCCATCACCCGGACTAGCCAGGGGGATACGCAGTATTTT.

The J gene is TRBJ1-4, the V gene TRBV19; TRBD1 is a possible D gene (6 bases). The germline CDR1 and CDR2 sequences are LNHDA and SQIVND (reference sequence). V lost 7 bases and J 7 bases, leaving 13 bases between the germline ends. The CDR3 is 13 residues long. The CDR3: CASKRQEGEKLFF. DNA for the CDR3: TGTGCCAGTAAGCGACAGGAAGGTGAAAAACTGTTTTTT.

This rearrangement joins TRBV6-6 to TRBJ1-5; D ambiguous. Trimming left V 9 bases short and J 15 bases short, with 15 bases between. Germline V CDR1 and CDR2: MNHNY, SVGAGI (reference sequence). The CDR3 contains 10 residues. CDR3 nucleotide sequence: TGTGCCAGTGGATCCCCCCTTGGGCATTTT. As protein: CASGSPLGHF.

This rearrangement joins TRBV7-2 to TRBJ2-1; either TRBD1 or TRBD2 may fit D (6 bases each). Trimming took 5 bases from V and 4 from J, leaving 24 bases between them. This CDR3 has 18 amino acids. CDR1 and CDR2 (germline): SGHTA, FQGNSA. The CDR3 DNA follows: TGTGCCAGCAGCCAGATCAGGGGCCTGCGCCTAGCGTACAATGAGCAGTTCTTC. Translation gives CASSQIRGLRLAYNEQFF.

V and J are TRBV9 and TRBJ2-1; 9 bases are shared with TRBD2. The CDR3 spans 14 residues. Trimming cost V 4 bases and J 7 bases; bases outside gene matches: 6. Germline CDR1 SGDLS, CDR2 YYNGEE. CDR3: CASSRGLAINEQFF. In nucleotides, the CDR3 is TGTGCCAGCAGCAGAGGACTAGCGATAAATGAGCAGTTCTTC.

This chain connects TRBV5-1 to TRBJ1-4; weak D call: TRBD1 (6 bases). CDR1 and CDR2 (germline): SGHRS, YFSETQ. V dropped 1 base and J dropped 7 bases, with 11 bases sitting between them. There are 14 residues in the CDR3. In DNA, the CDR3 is TGCGCCAGCAGCTTGCAGGGGCTAGGTGAAAAACTGTTTTTT. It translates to CASSLQGLGEKLFF.

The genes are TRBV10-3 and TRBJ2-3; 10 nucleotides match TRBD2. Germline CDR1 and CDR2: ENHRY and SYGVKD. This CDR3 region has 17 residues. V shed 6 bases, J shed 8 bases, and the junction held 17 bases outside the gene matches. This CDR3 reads CAIRPNMGLANNGTQYF. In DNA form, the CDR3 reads TGTGCCATCAGGCCTAACATGGGACTAGCGAACAACGGTACGCAGTATTTT.

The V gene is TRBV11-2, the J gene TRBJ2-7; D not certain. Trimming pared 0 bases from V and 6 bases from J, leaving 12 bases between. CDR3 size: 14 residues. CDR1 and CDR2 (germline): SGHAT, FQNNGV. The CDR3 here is CASSLDLPGSEQYF. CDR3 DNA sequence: TGTGCCAGCAGCTTAGACCTCCCCGGGTCCGAGCAGTACTTC.

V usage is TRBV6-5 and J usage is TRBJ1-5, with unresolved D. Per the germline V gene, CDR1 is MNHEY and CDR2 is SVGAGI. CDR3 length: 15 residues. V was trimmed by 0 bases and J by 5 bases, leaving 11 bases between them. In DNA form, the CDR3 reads TGTGCCAGCAGTTACTCGTTCGCCCCAGATCAGCCCCAGCATTTT. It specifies CASSYSFAPDQPQHF.

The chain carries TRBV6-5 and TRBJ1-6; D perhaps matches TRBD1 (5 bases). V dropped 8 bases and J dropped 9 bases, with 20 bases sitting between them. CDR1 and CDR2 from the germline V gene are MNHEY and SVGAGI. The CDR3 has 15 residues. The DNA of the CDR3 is TGTGCCAGCTCCCCCGAGGTAGGGGTCCGTTCACCCCTCCACTTT. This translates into CASSPEVGVRSPLHF.

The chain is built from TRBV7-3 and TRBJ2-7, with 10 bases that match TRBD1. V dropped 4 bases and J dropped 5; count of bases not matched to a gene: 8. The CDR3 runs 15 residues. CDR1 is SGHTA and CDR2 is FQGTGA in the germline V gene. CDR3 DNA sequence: TGTGCCAGCAGCTACTCACCCGGGACAGGGGACGAGCAGTACTTC. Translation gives CASSYSPGTGDEQYF.

The DNA for the CDR3 is TGTGCCAGCAGCCTACAGAACGAGCAGTACTTC. This sequence encodes CASSLQNEQYF. The chain combines TRBV11-3 with TRBJ2-7; no firm D call. The CDR3 has 11 residues. V lost 5 bases to trimming and J lost 5 bases, with 7 bases between them. Germline V CDR1 and CDR2: SGHNT, YENEEA.

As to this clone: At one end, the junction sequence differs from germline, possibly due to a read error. CDR3 in amino acids: CASSLQMDYDEQFF. The CDR3 nucleotides are TGTGCCAGCAGCTTACAAATGGACTACGATGAGCAGTTCTTC. The rearrangement uses TRBV11-3 and TRBJ2-1; D possibly corresponds to TRBD2 (6 bases). This CDR3 is 14 amino acids long. CDR1 is SGHNT, CDR2 YENEEA, per germline.

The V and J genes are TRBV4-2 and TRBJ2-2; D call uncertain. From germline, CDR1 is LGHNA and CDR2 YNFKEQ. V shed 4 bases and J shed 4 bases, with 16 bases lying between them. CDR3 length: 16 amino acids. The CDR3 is CASSRQTNWGTGELFF. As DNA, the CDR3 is TGTGCCAGCAGCCGTCAGACGAACTGGGGCACCGGGGAGCTGTTTTTT.

The CDR3, as DNA: TGTGCCAGCAGCTTATTAGGGCGTCTATACACCGGGGAGCTGTTTTTT. Encoded protein: CASSLLGRLYTGELFF. The V call is TRBV13, the J call TRBJ2-2; D is uncertain. Deletions cut 2 bases from V and 3 bases from J, with 13 bases between. The CDR3 consists of 16 residues. Germline-derived CDR1 and CDR2 are PRHDT and FYEKMQ (reference sequence).

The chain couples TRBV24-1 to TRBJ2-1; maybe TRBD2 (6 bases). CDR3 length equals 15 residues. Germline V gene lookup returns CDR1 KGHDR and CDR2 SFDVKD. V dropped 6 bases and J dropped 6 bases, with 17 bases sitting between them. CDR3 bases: TGTGCCACCAGTCGTGGCGGGGTGGGGGGCAATGAGCAGTTCTTC. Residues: CATSRGGVGGNEQFF.

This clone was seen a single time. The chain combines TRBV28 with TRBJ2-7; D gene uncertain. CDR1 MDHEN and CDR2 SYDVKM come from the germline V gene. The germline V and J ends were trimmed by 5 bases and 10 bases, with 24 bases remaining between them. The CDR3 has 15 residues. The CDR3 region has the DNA TGTGCCAGCAGTCGCGCAGGAACTAATCTTTCACAACAGTACTTC. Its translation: CASSRAGTNLSQQYF.

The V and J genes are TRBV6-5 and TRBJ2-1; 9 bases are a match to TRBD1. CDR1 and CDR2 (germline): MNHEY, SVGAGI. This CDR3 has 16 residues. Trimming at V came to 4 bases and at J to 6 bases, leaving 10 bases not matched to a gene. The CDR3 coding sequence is TGTGCCAGCAGTTCCCCGGGACAGGGAAACGTCAATGAGCAGTTCTTC. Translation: CASSSPGQGNVNEQFF.

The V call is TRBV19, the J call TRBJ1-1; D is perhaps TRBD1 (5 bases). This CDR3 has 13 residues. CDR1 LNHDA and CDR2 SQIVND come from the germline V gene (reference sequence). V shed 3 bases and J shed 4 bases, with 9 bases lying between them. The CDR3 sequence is CASSIPGGTEAFF. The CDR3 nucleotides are TGTGCCAGTAGTATCCCCGGGGGCACTGAAGCTTTCTTT.

The CDR3 loop reads CSVPYLREGAGVGEAFF. The CDR3 region has the DNA TGCAGCGTTCCCTACCTCAGGGAGGGGGCTGGGGTTGGTGAAGCTTTCTTT. V gene TRBV29-1 combines with J gene TRBJ1-1; 7 bases fit TRBD1. Trimming removed 5 bases from V and 7 bases from J; junction bases left unmatched: 22. Germline CDR1 and CDR2: SQVTM and ANQGSEA. The CDR3 totals 17 residues.